This entry is about one T cell receptor beta chain. Its antigen remains unidentified. CDR3 length: 16 amino acids. Germline loops: CDR1 SGHRS, CDR2 YFSETQ. V gave up 0 bases and J gave up 4 bases; unmatched junction bases: 4. The sample comes from a study of cytomegalovirus exposure and HLA in healthy donors. The PCR ran on 60 Vbeta and 13 Jbeta primers. TCRdb's table, derived via immunoSEQ multiplex PCR, lists solely in-frame clones and lacks some. The sample comprises fewer than 200,000 clones, about 81% of which are singletons, and 1.5% rests with the top ten. Findings and limits, study-wide: A later analysis linked 16,951 TCR beta sequences to HLA alleles at 0.05 false discovery rate. CMV antigen specificity was confirmed in vitro for three CMV-associated chains. Presence/absence analyses assumed roughly uniform sequencing depth across donors, which may not hold.

Sequencing was performed on PBMCs. The genes are TRBV5-1 and TRBJ2-3; 11 nucleotides match TRBD2. This TCR came from a girl aged 10-17 years in good health and CMV-seropositive. CDR3 sequence (DNA): TGCGCCAGCAGCTTGGCTAGCGGGGGGCCCCCAGATACGCAGTATTTT. It yields the protein CASSLASGGPPDTQYF. The full variable domain, rest sourced from reference TRBV5-1 and TRBJ2-3, is KAGVTQTPRYLIKTRGQQVTLSCSPISGHRSVSWYQQTPGQGLQFLFEYFSETQRNKGNFPGRFSGRQFSNSRSEMNVSTLELGDSALYLCASSLASGGPPDTQYFGPGTRLTVL.